This TCR beta chain was identified during a study of blood T cell repertoires in COVID-19. Germline V CDR1 and CDR2: KGHSH, LQKENI. CDR3 length: 14 amino acids. Between the trimmed V and J ends, which lost 2 bases and 5 bases, there was a span of 12 bases. Per the authors' pipeline: Reference gene primer amplification gave nucleated cell count estimates. This table comes from immunoSEQ multiplex PCR, and its TCRdb copy is limited to in-frame clones, with some not included. Clonal size and the V and J genes are those of that table, whereas D and trimming came from the DNA. The data show about 50,000 clones, approximately 80% seen once. This clone was seen a single time.

Sequencing input: peripheral blood. The V and J genes are TRBV18 and TRBJ2-5, with a weak D call TRBD1 (5 bases). The TCR originated in a man aged 45 to 65 with active or convalescent COVID-19. CDR3 bases: TGTGCCAGCTCACCAGTGGACAATTGGGAGACCCAGTACTTC. It codes for CASSPVDNWETQYF.